This TCR beta chain was sequenced during a study of graft-versus-host responses after intestinal transplantation. Overall study: In this cohort, recipients had multivisceral, liver-intestinal, or isolated intestinal transplants. Following induction with anti-thymocyte globulin, all recipients were given tacrolimus and steroids for two to three years.

Trimming pared 5 bases from V and 1 base from J, leaving 12 bases between. Looked up from germline, CDR1 is MNHEY and CDR2 is SVGAGI. The CDR3 consists of 14 residues. A remark on this clone: Its antigen is unidentified.

Clones were sequenced by immunoSEQ multiplex PCR, and TCRdb holds only the in-frame ones, with some missing. The sample contains 90,000 to 150,000 clones, 85% to 95% of which appear only once. The sequence came from a human donor who received an intestinal transplant. The input for sequencing was unstimulated CD8+ T cells sorted from spleen or lymph node cells, taken before intestinal transplant. The chain is built from TRBV6-5 and TRBJ2-7; no reliable D call. CDR3 in DNA: TGTGCCAGCAGTGAAAGGGTAAGGTCCTACGAGCAGTACTTC. It specifies CASSERVRSYEQYF.